This T cell receptor (beta chain) was observed in a study of shared clonotypes between healthy human individuals. Whole-study results and caveats: Around 5% was the fraction of naive CD4 clonotypes found shared across a handful of donors.

With respect to this clone: Its specificity is not known.

The method was immunoSEQ multiplex PCR; TCRdb's version includes in-frame clones alone and lacks a portion of them. The sample has around 1.1 million clones, 60% to 85% seen once; the top ten hold 0.89%. The germline CDR1 and CDR2 sequences are LNHDA and SQIVND (reference sequence). The J segment lost 4 bases and the V segment lost 5 bases, leaving 4 bases of the junction unmatched. This CDR3 has 13 amino acids. Sequences were obtained from memory CD4+ T cells from PBMCs. This sample's subset: CD45RA-negative fraction. The chain has TRBV19 and TRBJ1-2, with 7 bases fitting TRBD1. The clonotype comes from a man younger than 30 in good health. Some clones in this sample may be carry-over from other donors' samples. DNA for the CDR3: TGTGCCAGTAGTGTGACAGGGACCTATGGCTACACCTTC. It translates to CASSVTGTYGYTF.